The 25 T cell receptor beta chains in this list originate from one sample, sequenced in a study of blood T cell repertoires in COVID-19 (dated by TCRdb to 2018 to 2020). The method behind the library was the immunoSEQ multiplex PCR assay. Not all clones reach the TCRdb copy of this immuneACCESS table, which keeps in-frame sequences only. Checked studies attribute under half of the gap to unresolved V genes and leave the rest unexplained. The sample data list more than 95,000 clones, and 70% to 80% of these were observed just once. In total, the top ten clones hold 2.5% to 3% of the sample. Specimen: peripheral blood. The receptors shown here come from a man aged 45-60 years with acute or convalescent COVID-19.

V gene TRBV6-6 combines with J gene TRBJ2-7; no definite D call. Germline CDR1 reads MNHNY; CDR2 reads SVGAGI (reference sequence). This CDR3 has 10 amino acids. The V end was cut by 5 bases, the J end by 5 bases, with 4 bases between. The CDR3 DNA sequence: TGTGCCAGCAGTAACAACGAGCAGTACTTC. Protein product: CASSNNEQYF.

This chain joins TRBV27 and TRBJ2-7; D remains ambiguous. CDR1 is MNHEY, CDR2 SMNVEV, per germline (reference sequence). The germline V and J ends were trimmed by 3 bases and 6 bases, with 12 bases remaining between them. This CDR3 contains 13 residues. The CDR3 DNA reads as TGTGCCAGCAGTTTTTCTGGCAGTTTCGAGCAGTACTTC. Its translation is CASSFSGSFEQYF.

This sequence joins TRBV6-5 and TRBJ1-2; a weak D match, TRBD1 (6 bases). The CDR3 spans 12 residues. Germline loops: CDR1 MNHEY, CDR2 SVGAGI. V was shortened by 2 bases and J by 8 bases, with 9 bases between the two germline ends. The CDR3 protein is CASSYAGDGYTF. The DNA of the CDR3 is TGTGCCAGCAGTTACGCAGGGGACGGCTACACCTTC.

J is TRBJ2-7 and V is TRBV9, with D possibly TRBD1 on 6 matching bases. Trimming took off 2 bases at V and 3 bases at J, with 15 bases between the two ends. CDR1 is SGDLS, CDR2 YYNGEE, per germline. The CDR3 spans 15 residues. The CDR3 bases are TGTGCCAGCAGCGTGAACAGGGACCCTAACTACGAGCAGTACTTC. This gives the protein CASSVNRDPNYEQYF.

CDR3 residues: CASSLTGGLNQPQHF. DNA of the CDR3: TGTGCCAGTAGCCTAACAGGGGGACTCAATCAGCCCCAGCATTTT. The V call is TRBV19, the J call TRBJ1-5; 8 bases fit TRBD1. Germline trimming cut 6 bases from V and 3 bases from J; bases unmatched to any gene: 7. The CDR3 consists of 15 residues. CDR1 is LNHDA, CDR2 SQIVND, per germline (reference sequence).

V gene TRBV5-1 combines with J gene TRBJ2-3; 9 bases are shared with TRBD1. The CDR3 contains 15 residues. V lost 4 bases and J lost 3; bases outside the gene matches: 6. Germline loops: CDR1 SGHRS, CDR2 YFSETQ. The CDR3 DNA sequence: TGCGCCAGCAGCCAACAGGGGGCCCCAACAGATACGCAGTATTTT. It codes for CASSQQGAPTDTQYF. The complete variable domain, with remaining parts taken from reference TRBV5-1 and TRBJ2-3, reads KAGVTQTPRYLIKTRGQQVTLSCSPISGHRSVSWYQQTPGQGLQFLFEYFSETQRNKGNFPGRFSGRQFSNSRSEMNVSTLELGDSALYLCASSQQGAPTDTQYFGPGTRLTVL.

The chain couples TRBV2 to TRBJ1-6; D call uncertain. Germline V gene lookup returns CDR1 SNHLY and CDR2 FYNNEI. The CDR3 has 13 amino acids. Trimming cost V 6 bases and J 7 bases, with 10 bases left between them. The CDR3 spells CASREVWNSPLHF. The CDR3 DNA reads as TGTGCCAGCAGGGAGGTCTGGAATTCACCCCTCCACTTT. Based on the CDR3 plus reference TRBV2 and TRBJ1-6, the full variable domain is EPEVTQTPSHQVTQMGQEVILRCVPISNHLYFYWYRQILGQKVEFLVSFYNNEISEKSEIFDDQFSVERPDGSNFTLKIRSTKLEDSAMYFCASREVWNSPLHFGNGTRLTVT.

V and J are TRBV5-4 and TRBJ2-3; TRBD2 aligns across 8 bases. The junction had 8 bases not matched to a gene; V was cut back by 4 bases and J by 1 base. The germline CDR1 and CDR2 sequences are SGHNT and YYREEE (reference sequence). The CDR3 sequence is 16 residues long. In DNA form, the CDR3 reads TGTGCCAGCAGCCCGCCGGGGCGGGGGGGCACAGATACGCAGTATTTT. It translates to CASSPPGRGGTDTQYF. The full variable domain, completed using reference TRBV5-4 and TRBJ2-3, is ETGVTQSPTHLIKTRGQQVTLRCSSQSGHNTVSWYQQALGQGPQFIFQYYREEENGRGNFPPRFSGLQFPNYSSELNVNALELDDSALYLCASSPPGRGGTDTQYFGPGTRLTVL.

The chain carries TRBV5-1 and TRBJ1-2; D possibly corresponds to TRBD1 (6 bases). The CDR3 sequence is 16 residues long. CDR1 is SGHRS, CDR2 YFSETQ, per germline. V lost 4 bases and J 5 bases, leaving 21 bases between the germline ends. This CDR3 is CASSPTPDRPVYGYTF. In nucleotides, the CDR3 is TGCGCCAGCAGCCCGACCCCCGACAGGCCGGTTTATGGCTACACCTTC.

The rearrangement uses TRBV27 and TRBJ2-3, with 10 bases identical to TRBD2. CDR3 length: 16 amino acids. V dropped 5 bases and J dropped 2; count of bases not matched to a gene: 7. Germline V lookup: CDR1 MNHEY, CDR2 SMNVEV (reference sequence). The CDR3 region has the DNA TGTGCCAGCAGTCTTAGAGCGGGGGGGCCCACAGATACGCAGTATTTT. Translation gives CASSLRAGGPTDTQYF.

This chain joins TRBV6-5 and TRBJ1-2, with 8 bases aligning to TRBD1. The CDR3 has 13 residues. CDR1 and CDR2 (germline): MNHEY, SVGAGI. Trimming removed 2 bases from V and 8 bases from J; junction bases left unmatched: 4. The CDR3 sequence: CASSYVPGGGYTF. The DNA for the CDR3 is TGTGCCAGCAGTTACGTGCCAGGGGGCGGCTACACCTTC.

The rearrangement joins TRBV24-1 to TRBJ1-5; D might be TRBD1 (5 bases). The CDR3 spans 14 residues. Germline loops: CDR1 KGHDR, CDR2 SFDVKD. V lost 3 bases and J 4 bases, leaving 9 bases between the germline ends. In nucleotides, the CDR3 is TGTGCCACCAGTGATGCAGGGCGGAATCAGCCCCAGCATTTT. Its translation: CATSDAGRNQPQHF.

V usage is TRBV28 and J usage is TRBJ2-4; a weak D match, TRBD2 (5 bases). Germline lookup yields CDR1 MDHEN and CDR2 SYDVKM. The CDR3 runs to 16 residues. V gave up 2 bases and J gave up 6 bases, with 17 bases separating them. The CDR3 DNA is TGTGCCAGCAGTTTAAGCTGGGAAAGTGCGGGAAACATTCAGTACTTC. As protein: CASSLSWESAGNIQYF.

This rearrangement joins TRBV5-1 to TRBJ2-3; TRBD1 matches 8 bases. The CDR3 is made up of 14 amino acids. Germline loops: CDR1 SGHRS, CDR2 YFSETQ. V lost 3 bases and J lost 0; bases outside the gene matches: 0. As DNA, the CDR3 is TGCGCCAGCAGCTGGACAGGGAGCACAGATACGCAGTATTTT. It encodes CASSWTGSTDTQYF.

The chain links TRBV9 to TRBJ2-7; TRBD1 aligns across 8 bases. Germline lookup yields CDR1 SGDLS and CDR2 YYNGEE. The CDR3 consists of 15 residues. Germline trimming cut 3 bases from V and 0 bases from J; bases unmatched to any gene: 5. Written as DNA, the CDR3 is TGTGCCAGCAGCGCCGGACAGGGAAGCTCCTACGAGCAGTACTTC. Encoded protein: CASSAGQGSSYEQYF. The whole variable domain, remainder taken from reference TRBV9 and TRBJ2-7, is DSGVTQTPKHLITATGQRVTLRCSPRSGDLSVYWYQQSLDQGLQFLIQYYNGEERAKGNILERFSAQQFPDLHSELNLSSLELGDSALYFCASSAGQGSSYEQYFGPGTRLTVT.

The CDR3 DNA sequence: TGTGCCACCAGCAGAGATACCCACAGGGGATATGAGCAGTTCTTC. It encodes CATSRDTHRGYEQFF. This sequence joins TRBV15 and TRBJ2-1; 7 nucleotides line up with TRBD1. The V segment lost 0 bases and the J segment 8 bases; nucleotides outside the gene matches: 7. This CDR3 has 15 residues. Per germline, CDR1 LNHNV and CDR2 YYDKDF (reference sequence).

About this clone: The junction does not match germline at one end; this may be a read error. V usage is TRBV6-6 and J usage is TRBJ2-3; no clear D gene. The CDR3 totals 15 residues. The germline V gene has CDR1 MNHNY and CDR2 SVGAGI (reference sequence). The CDR3 protein is CASTYPGSGTDTQYF. The CDR3 DNA follows: TGTGCCAGCACTTACCCGGGTTCTGGCACAGATACGCAGTATTTT.

V and J are TRBV5-6 and TRBJ1-2; no definite D call. Trimming shortened V by 2 bases and J by 2 bases, and 10 bases separated the two germline ends. The CDR3 runs to 14 residues. Germline CDR1 is SGHDT and CDR2 is YYEEEE. In nucleotides, the CDR3 is TGTGCCAGCAGCTTACCAGATTTAAACTATGGCTACACCTTC. The encoded protein is CASSLPDLNYGYTF.

The chain joins TRBV6-5 to TRBJ1-2; D is uncertain. The CDR3 is made up of 15 amino acids. In germline, CDR1 is MNHEY, CDR2 SVGAGI. Trimming pared 0 bases from V and 6 bases from J, leaving 14 bases between. The DNA for the CDR3 is TGTGCCAGCAGTTACTCTAGGTGGGAGGCGAATGGCTACACCTTC. Protein: CASSYSRWEANGYTF.

This chain links TRBV5-4 with TRBJ2-7, with a tentative D call TRBD2 (5 bases). Per the germline V gene, CDR1 is SGHNT and CDR2 is YYREEE (reference sequence). The V end was cut by 4 bases, the J end by 6 bases, with 20 bases between. There are 15 residues in the CDR3. The CDR3 sequence: CASSPRRGSNFEQYF. The DNA of the CDR3 is TGTGCCAGCAGCCCAAGACGAGGGAGCAATTTCGAGCAGTACTTC.

V is TRBV24-1 and J is TRBJ2-1; TRBD2 matches at 10 bases. The CDR3 totals 16 residues. J lost 5 bases, V lost 5 bases, and 8 bases had no gene match. Germline V gene sequence: CDR1 KGHDR, CDR2 SFDVKD. The CDR3 DNA follows: TGTGCCACCAGTGGATTAAGCGGGAGGGCCGACAATGAGCAGTTCTTC. This encodes CATSGLSGRADNEQFF.

The V gene is TRBV28, the J gene TRBJ2-3; maybe TRBD1 (5 bases). Trimming removed 6 bases from V and 2 bases from J, with 21 bases in between. The germline V gene encodes CDR1 MDHEN and CDR2 SYDVKM. This CDR3 has 17 amino acids. In DNA, the CDR3 is TGTGCCAGCAGCCTCGTCGACAGCTGGTCCACCACAGATACGCAGTATTTT. Translating gives CASSLVDSWSTTDTQYF.

The V gene is TRBV9, the J gene TRBJ2-1; perhaps TRBD2 as D (5 bases). The CDR3 sequence is 15 residues long. Germline-derived CDR1 and CDR2 are SGDLS and YYNGEE. With 4 bases removed from V and 2 bases from J, the gap between germline ends came to 13 bases. CDR3 protein: CASSLRGFPYNEQFF. As DNA, the CDR3 is TGTGCCAGCAGCCTACGGGGTTTTCCCTACAATGAGCAGTTCTTC.

This sequence joins TRBV18 and TRBJ1-6; D is undetermined. CDR1 is KGHSH, CDR2 LQKENI, per germline. This CDR3 has 14 amino acids. Trimming shortened V by 2 bases and J by 7 bases, and 9 bases separated the two germline ends. The CDR3 spells CASSPEFSNSPLHF. For the CDR3, the DNA is TGTGCCAGCTCACCAGAGTTTTCGAATTCACCCCTCCACTTT.

The genes are TRBV28 and TRBJ2-3, with D possibly matching TRBD1 (6 bases). The V and J ends lost 5 bases and 4 bases respectively, with 10 bases between them. This CDR3 has 13 amino acids. Germline loops: CDR1 MDHEN, CDR2 SYDVKM. The CDR3 region has the DNA TGTGCCAGCAGTACCACAGGGCCAGATACGCAGTATTTT. As protein: CASSTTGPDTQYF.